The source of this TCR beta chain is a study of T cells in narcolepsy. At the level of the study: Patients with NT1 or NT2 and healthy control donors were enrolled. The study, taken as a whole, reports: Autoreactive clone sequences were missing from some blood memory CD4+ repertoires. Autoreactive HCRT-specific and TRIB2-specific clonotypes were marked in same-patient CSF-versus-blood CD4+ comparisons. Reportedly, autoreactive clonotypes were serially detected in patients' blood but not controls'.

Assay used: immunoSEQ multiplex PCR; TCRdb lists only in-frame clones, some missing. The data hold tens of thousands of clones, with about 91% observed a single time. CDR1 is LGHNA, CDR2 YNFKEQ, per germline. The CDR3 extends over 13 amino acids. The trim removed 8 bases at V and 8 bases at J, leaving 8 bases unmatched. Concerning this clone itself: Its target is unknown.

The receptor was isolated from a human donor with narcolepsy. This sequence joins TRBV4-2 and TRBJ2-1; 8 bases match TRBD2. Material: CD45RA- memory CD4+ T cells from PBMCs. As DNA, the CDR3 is TGTGCCAGCGTACCGGGACTAGGCGATGAGCAGTTCTTC. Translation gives CASVPGLGDEQFF.